This T cell receptor beta chain was identified in a study of chemoradiotherapy in HPV16-positive cancers. Only in-frame clones appear in the TCRdb table, and some are missing; sequencing was by immunoSEQ multiplex PCR. The sample consists of about 12,000 clones, about two thirds of them appearing once. The source of this sequence is a human donor with HPV-associated anogenital cancer. Sampling was performed from a patient who underwent chemoradiotherapy.

CDR3 bases: TGTGCCAGCAGTGCGACTAGCGGGGGATCCTACAATGAGCAGTTCTTC. Translating it yields CASSATSGGSYNEQFF. The chain joins TRBV6-1 to TRBJ2-1; TRBD2 aligns across 12 bases. Trimming at V came to 4 bases and at J to 1 base, leaving 2 bases not matched to a gene. The germline V gene has CDR1 MNHNS and CDR2 SASEGT. The CDR3 is made up of 16 amino acids.